This paragraph covers one T cell receptor beta chain sequence. The antigen remains undetermined. Profiled with immunoSEQ multiplex PCR; TCRdb holds only in-frame clones, not every one. This sample yields over 100,000 clones, of which roughly 88% are seen a single time; roughly 6.3% belongs to the top ten. The sample is drawn from a study of cytomegalovirus exposure and HLA in healthy donors. In the study overall: The same platform was used for the 120 or so validation repertoires as for the 650 to 700 first-cohort repertoires, as reported in a later analysis. Study findings and constraints: Subsequent analysis found a tendency for first-cohort TCR clusters to co-occur within the 100 to 150 validation repertoires. With high specificity and sensitivity, the classifier reportedly diagnosed cytomegalovirus status. The study flagged roughly 150 TCR beta chains as cytomegalovirus-associated.

Germline V CDR1 and CDR2: MGHRA, YSYEKL. This CDR3 spans 16 amino acids. V was shortened by 0 bases and J by 6 bases, with 17 bases between the two germline ends. The sample comprised PBMCs. The receptor was derived from a woman younger than 35 in good health and CMV-seropositive. The V and J genes are TRBV4-1 and TRBJ2-5, with D hard to call. The chain's CDR3 is CASSQDPDILTKTQYF. For the CDR3, the DNA is TGCGCCAGCAGCCAAGACCCTGACATCCTAACGAAGACCCAGTACTTC.